Here is one T cell receptor beta chain with its context. The data derive from a study of blood T cell repertoires in COVID-19. Original analysis: Scientists estimated how many nucleated cells there were by amplifying reference gene primers. Clones were sequenced by immunoSEQ multiplex PCR, and TCRdb holds only the in-frame ones, with some missing. The DNA gave D and trimming, while V, J and clone size come from that table. The sample shows about 240,000 clones, about 88% of them seen only once. This CDR3 region has 10 residues. The ends were cut back, 5 bases at V and 8 bases at J, with 6 bases in the middle. Germline values: CDR1 LNHDA, CDR2 SQIVND (reference sequence).

This receptor was obtained from a woman between 70 and 85 years old with active or convalescent COVID-19. Sequencing was performed on peripheral blood. The chain has TRBV19 and TRBJ1-2; no clear D. Here the CDR3 reads CASSGEGYTF. The DNA of the CDR3 is TGTGCCAGTAGTGGTGAGGGCTACACCTTC.